The present T cell receptor (beta chain) was sequenced within a study of cytomegalovirus exposure and HLA in healthy donors. The CDR3 contains 12 residues. Looked up from germline, CDR1 is MGHDK and CDR2 is SYGVNS. Trimming shortened V by 2 bases and J by 8 bases, and 9 bases separated the two germline ends. The PCR contained 60 Vbeta and 13 Jbeta primers. Measured with immunoSEQ multiplex PCR; TCRdb has only the in-frame clones, and not every one. The sample shows 55,000 to 75,000 clones, around 74% of them seen only once. Study findings and constraints: In a later analysis, a missense DCLRE1C variant was linked to TCR beta V- and J-gene trimming.

A note on this clone: The antigen is undetermined.

The receptor was derived from a human donor in good health. This chain uses TRBV25-1 with TRBJ1-2; D is undetermined. The sample taken for sequencing was PBMCs. The CDR3 is CASSEQAKGYTF. The CDR3 DNA sequence: TGTGCCAGCAGTGAACAGGCTAAGGGCTACACCTTC.